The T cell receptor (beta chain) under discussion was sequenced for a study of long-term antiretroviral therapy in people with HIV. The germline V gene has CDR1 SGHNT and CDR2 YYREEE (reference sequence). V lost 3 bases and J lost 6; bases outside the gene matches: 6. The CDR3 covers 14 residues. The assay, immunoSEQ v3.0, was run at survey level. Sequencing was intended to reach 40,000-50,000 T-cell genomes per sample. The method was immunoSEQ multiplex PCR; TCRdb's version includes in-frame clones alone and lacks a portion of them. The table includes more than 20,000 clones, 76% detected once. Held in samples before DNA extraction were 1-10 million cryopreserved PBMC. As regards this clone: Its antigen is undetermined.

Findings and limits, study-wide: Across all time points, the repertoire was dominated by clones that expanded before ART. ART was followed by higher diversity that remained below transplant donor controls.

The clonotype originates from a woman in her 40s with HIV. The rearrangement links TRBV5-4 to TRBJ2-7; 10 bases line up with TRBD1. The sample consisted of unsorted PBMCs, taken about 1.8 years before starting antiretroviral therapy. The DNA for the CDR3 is TGTGCCAGCAGCTGGGGGACAGGGGACCTCGAGCAGTACTTC. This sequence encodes CASSWGTGDLEQYF.